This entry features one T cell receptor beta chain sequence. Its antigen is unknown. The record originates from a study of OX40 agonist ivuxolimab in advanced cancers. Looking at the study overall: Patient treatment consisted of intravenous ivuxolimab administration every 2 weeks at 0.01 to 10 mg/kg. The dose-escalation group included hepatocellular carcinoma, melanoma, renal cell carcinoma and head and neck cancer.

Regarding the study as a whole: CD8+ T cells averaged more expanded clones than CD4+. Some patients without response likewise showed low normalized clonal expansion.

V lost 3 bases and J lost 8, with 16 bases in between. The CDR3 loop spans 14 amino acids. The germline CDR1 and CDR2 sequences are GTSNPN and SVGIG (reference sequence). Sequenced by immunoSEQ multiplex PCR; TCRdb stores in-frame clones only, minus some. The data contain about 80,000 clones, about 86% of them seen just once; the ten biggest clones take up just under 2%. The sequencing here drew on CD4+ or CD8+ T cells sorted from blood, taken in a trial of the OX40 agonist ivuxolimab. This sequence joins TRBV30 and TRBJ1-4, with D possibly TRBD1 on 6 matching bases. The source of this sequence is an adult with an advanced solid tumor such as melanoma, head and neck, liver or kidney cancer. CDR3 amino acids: CAWSLGAAWEKLFF. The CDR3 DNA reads TGTGCCTGGAGCTTGGGGGCGGCGTGGGAAAAACTGTTTTTT.